Here is one T cell receptor (beta chain) with its context. Antigen specificity is unknown. The sample comes from a study of cytomegalovirus exposure and HLA in healthy donors. Background on the study: Among around 180 million T cells, an earlier analysis found 117 million unique TCR beta sequences. Findings and limits, study-wide: Productive rates of about 90% or about 30% were seen for most TCR beta V segments in an earlier analysis. Among TCR sequences, most were rare, though some public TCRs appeared in many donors.

V lost 4 bases to trimming and J lost 4 bases; unmatched junction nucleotides: 14. This CDR3 has 17 amino acids. Germline V CDR1 and CDR2: SGHNT, YYREEE (reference sequence). PCR was performed using 60 Vbeta and 13 Jbeta primers. The method was immunoSEQ multiplex PCR; TCRdb's version includes in-frame clones alone and lacks a portion of them. The top ten hold about 4.1% of the sample, which has 140,000 or so clones, roughly 70% seen once. Specimen: PBMCs. The chain couples TRBV5-4 to TRBJ1-2; 9 bases align to TRBD1. This TCR was sampled from a man aged 55 to 70 in good health and CMV-seronegative. CDR3 DNA: TGTGCCAGCAGCCTGCCTGGACAGGGGCCTAAATTCTATGGCTACACCTTC. Translation: CASSLPGQGPKFYGYTF.